What follows are 2 T cell receptor beta chains derived from one specimen sequenced in a study of cytotoxic CD8 clonotypes in ibrutinib-treated CLL. The protocol was immunoSEQ multiplex PCR, while the TCRdb copy is restricted to in-frame clones and leaves out a portion. The sample yields 150,000 or so clones, 75% to 85% seen once. The sequenced sample was PBMCs, obtained after 36 months of ibrutinib treatment. These receptors originate from a human donor with chronic lymphocytic leukemia.

The chain has TRBV5-6 and TRBJ2-7, with a tentative D call TRBD1 (6 bases). In germline, CDR1 is SGHDT, CDR2 YYEEEE. The CDR3 extends over 14 amino acids. V was shortened by 1 base and J by 3 bases, with 11 bases between the two germline ends. The CDR3 nucleotides are TGTGCCAGCAGCTTGCAACAGGGTTACTACGAGCAGTACTTC. Translated, it gives CASSLQQGYYEQYF. The full variable domain, its missing parts supplied by reference TRBV5-6 and TRBJ2-7, is DAGVTQSPTHLIKTRGQQVTLRCSPKSGHDTVSWYQQALGQGPQFIFQYYEEEERQRGNFPDRFSGHQFPNYSSELNVNALLLGDSALYLCASSLQQGYYEQYFGPGTRLTVT.

The rearrangement joins TRBV11-2 to TRBJ2-7; D uncertain. The CDR3 length is 15 residues. Germline V gives CDR1 SGHAT, CDR2 FQNNGV. Trimming shortened V by 0 bases and J by 0 bases, and 9 bases separated the two germline ends. DNA for the CDR3: TGTGCCAGCAGCTTAGATTCGACGACCTCCTACGAGCAGTACTTC. This encodes CASSLDSTTSYEQYF.